This T cell receptor (beta chain) originates from a study of cytomegalovirus exposure and HLA in healthy donors. Turning to the study itself: Researchers previously reported finding more than 100 million unique TCR beta sequences from roughly 180 million T cells. The Caucasian-associated ancestry cluster contained around four fifths of the approximately 400 genotyped donors.

The study's findings and limits: It was likely that a cluster of highly shared sequence variants was a sequencing artifact.

Germline V lookup: CDR1 SGHTA, CDR2 FQGNSA. V was clipped by 0 bases and J by 5 bases, with 23 bases between them. This CDR3 has 19 residues. PCR involved 60 Vbeta and 13 Jbeta primers. Sequencing was performed with immunoSEQ multiplex PCR; in TCRdb, only in-frame clones are kept and a portion is missing. The table shows more than 110,000 clones, with around 75% occurring only once. In regard to this clone: What it binds is not known.

Donors in the study were healthy people who gave bone marrow. The chain has TRBV7-2 and TRBJ2-4, with a possible D match to TRBD2 (6 bases). Sequenced sample: PBMCs. The sequence derives from a woman aged 25 to 39 in good health and CMV-seronegative. The CDR3 protein is CASSLAIPLAGGAQNIQYF. The CDR3 DNA sequence: TGTGCCAGCAGCTTAGCTATTCCGCTGGCAGGAGGGGCGCAAAACATTCAGTACTTC.